This is a list of T cell receptor beta chains from one sample in a study of T-cell reconstitution after alpha-beta-depleted transplantation in children. TCRdb recomputed calls from the PCR reads with MiXCR, one row per CDR3 protein. The data show more than 400,000 distinct CDR3 sequences, approximately 10% seen once. The sample here was PBMCs, mostly from graft donor cells, taken 180 days after TCRalphabeta/CD19-depleted stem cell transplant. Receptors originate from a female patient aged 2 to 10 who had a stem cell transplant for aplastic anemia, so the T cells may come from the graft donor. Both conserved end residues are part of each CDR3. Fields, in order: clone size, D gene, J gene, V gene, CDR3 protein, CDR3 DNA. A D gene is named only where the DNA matches it firmly. Clone size is given for some rows only: seen once, a few or many times, or a class if the clone is expanded.

clone size: few; D gene: TRBD2; J gene: TRBJ2-7; V gene: TRBV7-6; CDR3 protein: CASTGLAGDWYEQYF; CDR3 DNA: TGTGCCAGCACTGGACTAGCGGGAGACTGGTACGAGCAGTACTTC
clone size: many; D gene: TRBD1; J gene: TRBJ2-1; V gene: TRBV5-1; CDR3 protein: CASRPDSGTVYNEQFF; CDR3 DNA: TGCGCCAGCAGGCCCGATTCCGGGACAGTCTACAATGAGCAGTTCTTC
clone size: -; D gene: -; J gene: TRBJ2-2; V gene: TRBV9; CDR3 protein: CASSVQPRRGANTGELFF; CDR3 DNA: TGTGCCAGCAGCGTACAGCCGAGGCGAGGGGCAAACACCGGGGAGCTGTTTTTT
clone size: many; D gene: -; J gene: TRBJ2-7; V gene: TRBV10-3; CDR3 protein: CAISDPGAGYEQYF; CDR3 DNA: TGTGCCATCAGTGATCCAGGGGCAGGCTACGAGCAGTACTTC
clone size: few; D gene: -; J gene: TRBJ1-2; V gene: TRBV20-1; CDR3 protein: CSASPGLGYGYTF; CDR3 DNA: TGCAGTGCTTCGCCGGGACTCGGCTATGGCTACACCTTC
clone size: many; D gene: -; J gene: TRBJ2-7; V gene: TRBV12-3/TRBV12-4; CDR3 protein: CASSLLSYEQYF; CDR3 DNA: TGTGCCAGCAGTTTACTCTCCTACGAGCAGTACTTC
clone size: few; D gene: -; J gene: TRBJ2-3; V gene: TRBV7-2; CDR3 protein: CASSLASGQGWGTDTQYF; CDR3 DNA: TGTGCCAGCAGCTTAGCCTCCGGGCAGGGATGGGGCACAGATACGCAGTATTTT
clone size: -; D gene: -; J gene: TRBJ1-4; V gene: TRBV28; CDR3 protein: CASSIPGVPREKLFF; CDR3 DNA: TGTGCCAGCAGTATCCCAGGGGTCCCAAGGGAAAAACTGTTTTTT
clone size: -; D gene: -; J gene: TRBJ1-1; V gene: TRBV9; CDR3 protein: CASSVDLQGMGTEAFF; CDR3 DNA: TGTGCCAGCAGCGTAGACCTCCAGGGGATGGGCACTGAAGCTTTCTTT
clone size: few; D gene: -; J gene: TRBJ1-1; V gene: TRBV3-1; CDR3 protein: CASSQLPGTDREAFF; CDR3 DNA: TGTGCCAGCAGCCAGCTACCGGGAACGGACAGAGAAGCTTTCTTT
clone size: few; D gene: -; J gene: TRBJ2-2; V gene: TRBV20-1; CDR3 protein: CSARDQITDGELFF; CDR3 DNA: TGCAGTGCTAGAGATCAGATAACGGACGGGGAGCTGTTTTTT
clone size: few; D gene: TRBD2; J gene: TRBJ2-6; V gene: TRBV28; CDR3 protein: CAISSGRFAGANVLTF; CDR3 DNA: TGTGCCATATCTAGCGGGAGGTTTGCTGGGGCCAACGTCCTGACTTTC
clone size: many; D gene: -; J gene: TRBJ1-4; V gene: TRBV15; CDR3 protein: CATSRAERVNEKLFF; CDR3 DNA: TGTGCCACCAGCAGAGCTGAAAGGGTTAATGAAAAACTGTTTTTT
clone size: -; D gene: TRBD1; J gene: TRBJ1-2; V gene: TRBV29-1; CDR3 protein: CTVPADRVYGYTF; CDR3 DNA: TGCACCGTTCCCGCCGACAGGGTCTATGGCTACACCTTC
clone size: few; D gene: TRBD1; J gene: TRBJ2-1; V gene: TRBV12-3/TRBV12-4; CDR3 protein: CASSPQTGPLYGEQFF; CDR3 DNA: TGTGCCAGCAGTCCCCAGACAGGGCCCTTGTATGGGGAGCAGTTCTTC
clone size: many; D gene: TRBD2; J gene: TRBJ2-7; V gene: TRBV28; CDR3 protein: CASTAKASGRAEQYF; CDR3 DNA: TGTGCCAGCACGGCTAAGGCTAGCGGGAGAGCCGAGCAGTACTTC
clone size: many; D gene: TRBD1; J gene: TRBJ2-1; V gene: TRBV14; CDR3 protein: CASSQIIGTGGSNEQFF; CDR3 DNA: TGTGCCAGCAGCCAGATAATCGGGACAGGGGGCTCCAATGAGCAGTTCTTC
clone size: few; D gene: -; J gene: TRBJ2-1; V gene: TRBV6-1; CDR3 protein: CASNGDSSGDEQFF; CDR3 DNA: TGTGCCAGCAATGGGGACAGTAGCGGGGATGAGCAGTTCTTC
clone size: many; D gene: TRBD2; J gene: TRBJ2-3; V gene: TRBV29-1; CDR3 protein: CSVGGVGTSGRAIADTQYF; CDR3 DNA: TGCAGCGTGGGGGGTGTCGGGACTAGCGGGAGGGCCATCGCAGATACGCAGTATTTT
clone size: -; D gene: -; J gene: TRBJ2-2; V gene: TRBV4-2; CDR3 protein: CASSPPFLRTGELFF; CDR3 DNA: TGTGCCAGCAGCCCGCCCTTCCTCAGAACTGGGGAGCTGTTTTTT
clone size: -; D gene: -; J gene: TRBJ2-1; V gene: TRBV24-1; CDR3 protein: CATSDPNRGYNEQFF; CDR3 DNA: TGTGCCACCAGTGACCCGAACCGGGGTTACAATGAGCAGTTCTTC
clone size: many; D gene: TRBD1; J gene: TRBJ2-4; V gene: TRBV5-1; CDR3 protein: CASRRGGAENIQYF; CDR3 DNA: TGCGCCAGCAGAAGAGGGGGCGCAGAAAACATTCAGTACTTC